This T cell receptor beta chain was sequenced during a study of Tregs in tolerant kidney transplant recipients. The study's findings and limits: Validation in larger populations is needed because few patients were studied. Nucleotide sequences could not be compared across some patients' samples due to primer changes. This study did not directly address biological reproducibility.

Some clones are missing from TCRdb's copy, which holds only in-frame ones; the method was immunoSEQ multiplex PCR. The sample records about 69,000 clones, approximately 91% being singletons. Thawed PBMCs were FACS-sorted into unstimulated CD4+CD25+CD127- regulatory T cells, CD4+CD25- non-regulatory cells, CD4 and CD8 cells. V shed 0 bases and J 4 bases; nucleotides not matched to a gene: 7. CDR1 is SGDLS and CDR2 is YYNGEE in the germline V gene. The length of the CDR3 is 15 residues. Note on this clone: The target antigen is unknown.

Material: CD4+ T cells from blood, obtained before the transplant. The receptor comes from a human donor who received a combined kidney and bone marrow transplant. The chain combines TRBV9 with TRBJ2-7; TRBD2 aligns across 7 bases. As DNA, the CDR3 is TGTGCCAGCAGCGTAGGGGCTAGCGGATTTTACGAGCAGTACTTC. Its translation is CASSVGASGFYEQYF.